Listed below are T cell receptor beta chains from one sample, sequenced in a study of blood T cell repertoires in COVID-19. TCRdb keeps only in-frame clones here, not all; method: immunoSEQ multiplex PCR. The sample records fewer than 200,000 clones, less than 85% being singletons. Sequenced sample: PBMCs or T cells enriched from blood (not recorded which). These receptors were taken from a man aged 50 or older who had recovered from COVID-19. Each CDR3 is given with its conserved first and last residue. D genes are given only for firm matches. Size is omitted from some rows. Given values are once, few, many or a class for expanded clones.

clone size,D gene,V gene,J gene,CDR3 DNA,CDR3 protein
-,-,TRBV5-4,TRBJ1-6,TGTGCCAGCAGAACCGACAGTTCCAGCTCCTATAATTCACCCCTCCACTTT,CASRTDSSSSYNSPLHF
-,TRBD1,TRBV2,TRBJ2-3,TGTGCCAGCAGCCCGACAGGGGGAGGGACAGATACGCAGTATTTT,CASSPTGGGTDTQYF
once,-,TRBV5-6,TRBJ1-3,TGTGCCAGCAGCTGGGGGGGCGCTGCGGCTGGAAACACCATATATTTT,CASSWGGAAAGNTIYF
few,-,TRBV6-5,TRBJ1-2,TGTGCCAGCAGTTACTCAGGCGGGGGCTATGGCTACACCTTC,CASSYSGGGYGYTF
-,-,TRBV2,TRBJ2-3,TGTGCCAGCAGTGCCTTTTTTGGCACAGATACGCAGTATTTT,CASSAFFGTDTQYF
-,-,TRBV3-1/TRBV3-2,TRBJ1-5,TGTGCCAGCAGCCAAGGGACAGAGAGCAATCAGCCCCAGCATTTT,CASSQGTESNQPQHF
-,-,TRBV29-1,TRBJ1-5,TGCAGCGTTGAAGATTACAGGTTTTCTTTCGGCTATAGCAATCAGCCCCAGCATTTT,CSVEDYRFSFGYSNQPQHF
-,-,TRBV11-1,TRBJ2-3,TGTGCCAGCAGCGATCCCGGGACTCACCCAGATACGCAGTATTTT,CASSDPGTHPDTQYF
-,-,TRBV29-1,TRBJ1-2,TGCAGCGTTGATAGGTCAGGGCCTAACTATGGCTACACCTTC,CSVDRSGPNYGYTF
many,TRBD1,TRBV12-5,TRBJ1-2,TGTGCTAGTGGTTCGGGGACAGGGAATGGCTACACCTTC,CASGSGTGNGYTF
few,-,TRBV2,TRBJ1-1,TGTGCCAGCAGTGAGGGCTCCACTGAAGCTTTCTTT,CASSEGSTEAFF
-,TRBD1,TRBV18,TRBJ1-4,TGTGCCAGTGGAACAGGGGTCGGTATAGAAAAACTGTTTTTT,CASGTGVGIEKLFF
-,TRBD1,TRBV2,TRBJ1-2,TGTGCCAGCAGGGCAGCCCGAGGACAGGGGTTCCTTGGCTACACCTTC,CASRAARGQGFLGYTF
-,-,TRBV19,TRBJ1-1,TGTGCCAGTAGGTCAGTGGGGCAGGACACTGAAGCTTTCTTT,CASRSVGQDTEAFF
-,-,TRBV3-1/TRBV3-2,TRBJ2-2,TGTGCCAGCAGCCTAGAAACAGGGCCCGGGGAGCTGTTTTTT,CASSLETGPGELFF
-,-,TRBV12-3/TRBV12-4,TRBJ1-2,TGTGCCAGCAGCCCGCCCGGGGGCTATGGCTACACCTTC,CASSPPGGYGYTF
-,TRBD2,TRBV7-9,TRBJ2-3,TGTGCCAGCAGCTTAGGGCCGGTAGCGGGGGGCCCAGATACGCAGTATTTT,CASSLGPVAGGPDTQYF
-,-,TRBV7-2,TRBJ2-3,TGTGCCAGCAGCTTCCATAGCGGTCCTAGCACAGATACGCAGTATTTT,CASSFHSGPSTDTQYF
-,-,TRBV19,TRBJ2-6,TGTGCCAGTAGTAGCAGACAGCCCTCTGGGGCCAACGTCCTGACTTTC,CASSSRQPSGANVLTF
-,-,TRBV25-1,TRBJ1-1,TGTGCCAGCAGTGATTTGACATTGCGCACTGAAGCTTTCTTT,CASSDLTLRTEAFF
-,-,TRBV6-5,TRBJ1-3,TGTGCCAGCAGTACGGGGGGGGGAGCTGGAAACACCATATATTTT,CASSTGGGAGNTIYF
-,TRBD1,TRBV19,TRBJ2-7,TGTGCCAGTAGTATTTCCCGACAGGGCTCCTACGAGCAGTACTTC,CASSISRQGSYEQYF
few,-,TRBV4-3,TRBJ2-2,TGCGCCAGCAGCCAAGCCCTTTGGGGCGTGAACACCGGGGAGCTGTTTTTT,CASSQALWGVNTGELFF
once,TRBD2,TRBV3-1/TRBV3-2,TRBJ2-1,TGTGCCGCCCGAGGGGTTAGCGGGGGGGCGTTCTTC,CAARGVSGGAFF
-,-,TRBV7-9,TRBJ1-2,TGTGCCAGCAGCTTAGCGGGACAATTCGATGGCTACACCTTC,CASSLAGQFDGYTF
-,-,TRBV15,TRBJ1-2,TGTGCCACCAGCAGAGATCTTGGGCAGGGTGTCTATGGCTACACCTTC,CATSRDLGQGVYGYTF
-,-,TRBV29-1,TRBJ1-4,TGCAGCGTTGCGCGGGGCAGCGAGTTGGGGGAAAAACTGTTTTTT,CSVARGSELGEKLFF
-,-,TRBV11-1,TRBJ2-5,TGTGCCAGCAGCTTAGGGGCAGGGGTAGGGGAGACCCAGTACTTC,CASSLGAGVGETQYF
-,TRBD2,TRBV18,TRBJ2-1,TGTGCCAGCTATTCTAGCGGGGGGGATATTACCTACAATGAGCAGTTCTTC,CASYSSGGDITYNEQFF
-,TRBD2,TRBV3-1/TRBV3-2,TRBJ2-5,TGTGCCAGCAGCCAAGTAAGGGCTAGCGGGGGCCAAGAGGCCCAGTACTTC,CASSQVRASGGQEAQYF
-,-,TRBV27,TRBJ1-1,TGTGCCAGCAGATCTACAGAGAACACTGAAGCTTTCTTT,CASRSTENTEAFF
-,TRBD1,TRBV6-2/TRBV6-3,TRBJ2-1,TGTGCCAGCAGTCGACAGGGAGTTCGGAACAATGAGCAGTTCTTC,CASSRQGVRNNEQFF
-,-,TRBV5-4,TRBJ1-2,TGTGCCAGCAGCGTCGACAATATTGGCTATGGCTACACCTTC,CASSVDNIGYGYTF
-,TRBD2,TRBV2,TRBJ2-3,TGTGCCAGCCTCAAGGGATTGCGGGGGGGCAGGTCAGATACGCAGTATTTT,CASLKGLRGGRSDTQYF
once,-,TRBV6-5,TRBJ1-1,TGTGCCAGCAGTTACCTATTCAGGGACACTGAAGCTTTCTTT,CASSYLFRDTEAFF
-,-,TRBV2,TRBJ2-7,TGTGCCAGCAGGAGGGGCGCAGGGGCTTTCGAGCAGTACTTC,CASRRGAGAFEQYF
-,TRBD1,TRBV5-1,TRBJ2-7,TGCGCCAGCAGCTTGGGACAGGGGGCCCTCTACGAGCAGTACTTC,CASSLGQGALYEQYF
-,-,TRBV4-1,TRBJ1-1,TGCGCCAGCAGCCAAGCGCAGGGCGGTGAAGCTTTCTTT,CASSQAQGGEAFF
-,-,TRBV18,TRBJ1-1,TGTGCCAGCTCACCCCCTGGCGGGGCGTACACTGAAGCTTTCTTT,CASSPPGGAYTEAFF
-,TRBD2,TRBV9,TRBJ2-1,TGTGCCAGCAGCCTAGCCGGGACTAGCGGGGGGGCCCAATTGTTCTTC,CASSLAGTSGGAQLFF